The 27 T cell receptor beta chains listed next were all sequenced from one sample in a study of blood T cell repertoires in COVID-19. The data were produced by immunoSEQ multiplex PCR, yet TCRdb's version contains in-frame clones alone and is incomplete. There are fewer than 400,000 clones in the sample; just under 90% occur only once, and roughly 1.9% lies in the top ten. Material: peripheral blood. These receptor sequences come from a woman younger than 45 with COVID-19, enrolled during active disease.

As DNA, the CDR3 is TGTGCCAATCCACCCGGGGGAGGCTACACCTTC. Residues: CANPPGGGYTF. The V call is TRBV24-1, the J call TRBJ1-2; tentatively, D is TRBD1 (5 bases). Germline CDR1 KGHDR, CDR2 SFDVKD. Deletions cut 11 bases from V and 8 bases from J, with 14 bases between. This CDR3 contains 11 residues.

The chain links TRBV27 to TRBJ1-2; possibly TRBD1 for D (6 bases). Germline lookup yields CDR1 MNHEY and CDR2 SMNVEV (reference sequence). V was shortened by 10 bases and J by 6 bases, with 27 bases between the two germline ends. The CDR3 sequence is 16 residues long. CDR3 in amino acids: CATLLSPDQGRDGYTF. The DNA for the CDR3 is TGTGCCACCCTACTCTCTCCAGATCAGGGGAGGGATGGCTACACCTTC.

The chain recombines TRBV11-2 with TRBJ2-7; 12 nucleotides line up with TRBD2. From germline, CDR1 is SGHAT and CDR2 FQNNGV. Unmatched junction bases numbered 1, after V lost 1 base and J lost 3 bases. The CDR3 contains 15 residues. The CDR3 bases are TGTGCCAGCAGCTTAGCACTAGCGGGGGGCTACGAGCAGTACGTC. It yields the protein CASSLALAGGYEQYV.

The CDR3 nucleotides read TGTGCCAGCAGTTACGAACGGGGGTTTAATGAAAAACTGTTTTTT. Its translation is CASSYERGFNEKLFF. The chain recombines TRBV6-6 with TRBJ1-4; D may be TRBD1 (5 bases). The CDR3 runs 15 residues. V was trimmed by 2 bases and J by 4 bases, leaving 11 bases between them. Germline V gene data show CDR1 as MNHNY and CDR2 as SVGAGI (reference sequence).

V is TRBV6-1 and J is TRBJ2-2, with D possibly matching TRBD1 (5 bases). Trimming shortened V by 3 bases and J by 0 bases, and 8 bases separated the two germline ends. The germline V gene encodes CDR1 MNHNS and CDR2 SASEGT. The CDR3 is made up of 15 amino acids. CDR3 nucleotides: TGTGCCAGCAGTGAGGACAAAGCGAACACCGGGGAGCTGTTTTTT. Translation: CASSEDKANTGELFF.

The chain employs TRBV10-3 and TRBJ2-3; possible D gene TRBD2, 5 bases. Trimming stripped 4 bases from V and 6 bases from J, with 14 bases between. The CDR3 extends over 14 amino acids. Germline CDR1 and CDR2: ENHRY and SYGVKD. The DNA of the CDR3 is TGTGCCATCAGTGGGAGCGGCCCGGGGGATACGCAGTATTTT. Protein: CAISGSGPGDTQYF.

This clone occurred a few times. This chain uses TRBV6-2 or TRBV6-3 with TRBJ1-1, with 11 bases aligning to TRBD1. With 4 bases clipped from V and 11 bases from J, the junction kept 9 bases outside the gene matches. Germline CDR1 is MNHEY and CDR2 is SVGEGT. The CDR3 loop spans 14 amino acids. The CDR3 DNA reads TGTGCCAGCAGTTCCAGCCGGGACAGGGGGAGGGCTTTCTTT. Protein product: CASSSSRDRGRAFF.

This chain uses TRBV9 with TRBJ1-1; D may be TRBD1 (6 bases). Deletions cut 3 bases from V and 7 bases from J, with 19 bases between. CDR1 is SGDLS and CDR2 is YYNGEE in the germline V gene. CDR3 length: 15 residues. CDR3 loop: CASSDPQGRSHEAFF. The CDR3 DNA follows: TGTGCCAGCAGCGACCCACAGGGAAGGTCGCATGAAGCTTTCTTT. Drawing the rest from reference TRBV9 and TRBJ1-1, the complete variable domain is DSGVTQTPKHLITATGQRVTLRCSPRSGDLSVYWYQQSLDQGLQFLIQYYNGEERAKGNILERFSAQQFPDLHSELNLSSLELGDSALYFCASSDPQGRSHEAFFGQGTRLTVV.

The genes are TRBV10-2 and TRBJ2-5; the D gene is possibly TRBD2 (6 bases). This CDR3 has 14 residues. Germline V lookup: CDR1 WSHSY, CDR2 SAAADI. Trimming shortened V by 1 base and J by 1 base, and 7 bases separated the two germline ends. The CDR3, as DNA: TGCGCCAGCAGTGAGTGGCGGGGCCAAGAGACCCAGTACTTC. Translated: CASSEWRGQETQYF.

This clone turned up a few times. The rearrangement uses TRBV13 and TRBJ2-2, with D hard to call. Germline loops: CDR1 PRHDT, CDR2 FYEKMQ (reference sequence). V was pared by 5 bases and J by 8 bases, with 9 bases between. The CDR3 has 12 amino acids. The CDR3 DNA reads TGTGCCAGCAGCCCAGAATCTGGGGAGCTGTTTTTT. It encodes CASSPESGELFF.

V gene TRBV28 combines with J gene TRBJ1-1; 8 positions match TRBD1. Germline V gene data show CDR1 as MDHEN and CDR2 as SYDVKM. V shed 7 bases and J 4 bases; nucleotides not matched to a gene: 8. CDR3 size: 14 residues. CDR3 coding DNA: TGTGCCAGCACTGGACAGGGAGTTTTCACTGAAGCTTTCTTT. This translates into CASTGQGVFTEAFF.

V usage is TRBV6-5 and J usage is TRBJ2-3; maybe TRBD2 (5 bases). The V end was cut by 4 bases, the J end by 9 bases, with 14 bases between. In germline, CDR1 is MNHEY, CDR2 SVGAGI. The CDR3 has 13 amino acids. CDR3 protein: CASSLVAGGTQYF. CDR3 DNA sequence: TGTGCCAGCAGTTTAGTTGCGGGCGGGACGCAGTATTTT.

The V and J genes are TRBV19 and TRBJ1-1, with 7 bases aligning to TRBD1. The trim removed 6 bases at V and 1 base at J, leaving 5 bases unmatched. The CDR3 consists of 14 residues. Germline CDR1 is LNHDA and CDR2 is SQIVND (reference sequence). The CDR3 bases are TGTGCCAGTAGGTACAGGGGAGGGAACACTGAAGCTTTCTTT. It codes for CASRYRGGNTEAFF. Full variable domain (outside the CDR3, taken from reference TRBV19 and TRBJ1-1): DGGITQSPKYLFRKEGQNVTLSCEQNLNHDAMYWYRQDPGQGLRLIYYSQIVNDFQKGDIAEGYSVSREKKESFPLTVTSAQKNPTAFYLCASRYRGGNTEAFFGQGTRLTVV.

Here the CDR3 DNA reads TGTGCCAGCAGCTTATTACCGGACAGGGTCCACGAGCAGTACTTC. It yields the protein CASSLLPDRVHEQYF. V usage is TRBV7-8 and J usage is TRBJ2-7; 8 bases align to TRBD1. The CDR3 covers 15 residues. Germline V gene lookup returns CDR1 SGHVS and CDR2 FQNEAQ. The trim removed 2 bases at V and 5 bases at J, leaving 8 bases unmatched.

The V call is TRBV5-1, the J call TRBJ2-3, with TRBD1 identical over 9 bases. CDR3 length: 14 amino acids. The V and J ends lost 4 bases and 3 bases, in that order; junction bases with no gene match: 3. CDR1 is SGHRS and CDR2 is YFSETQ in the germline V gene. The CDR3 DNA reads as TGCGCCAGCAGCGCGGGACAGGGAACAGATACGCAGTATTTT. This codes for CASSAGQGTDTQYF. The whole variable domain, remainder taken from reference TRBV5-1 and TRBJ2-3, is KAGVTQTPRYLIKTRGQQVTLSCSPISGHRSVSWYQQTPGQGLQFLFEYFSETQRNKGNFPGRFSGRQFSNSRSEMNVSTLELGDSALYLCASSAGQGTDTQYFGPGTRLTVL.

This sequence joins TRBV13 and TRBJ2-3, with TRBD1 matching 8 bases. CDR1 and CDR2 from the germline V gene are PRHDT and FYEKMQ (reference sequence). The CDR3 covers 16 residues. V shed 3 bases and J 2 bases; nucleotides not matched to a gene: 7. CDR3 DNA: TGTGCCAGCAGCTTCCCAGGGGGCGAGCCCACAGATACGCAGTATTTT. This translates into CASSFPGGEPTDTQYF.

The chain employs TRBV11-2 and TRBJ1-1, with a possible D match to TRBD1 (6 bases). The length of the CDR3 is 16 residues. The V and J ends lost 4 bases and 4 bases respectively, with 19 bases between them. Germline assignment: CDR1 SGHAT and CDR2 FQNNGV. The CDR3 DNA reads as TGTGCCAGCAGCTCCCGGACGAGGGGGTTGAGCACTGAAGCTTTCTTT. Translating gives CASSSRTRGLSTEAFF.

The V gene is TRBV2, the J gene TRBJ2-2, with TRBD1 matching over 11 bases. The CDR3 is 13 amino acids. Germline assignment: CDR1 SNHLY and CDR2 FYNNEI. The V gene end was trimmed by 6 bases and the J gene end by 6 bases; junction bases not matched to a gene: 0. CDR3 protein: CASRDRGPGELFF. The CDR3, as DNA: TGTGCCAGCAGGGACAGGGGGCCCGGGGAGCTGTTTTTT.

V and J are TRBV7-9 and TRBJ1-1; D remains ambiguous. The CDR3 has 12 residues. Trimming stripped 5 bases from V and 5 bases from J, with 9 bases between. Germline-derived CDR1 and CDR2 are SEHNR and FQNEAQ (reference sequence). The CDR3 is CASSLTVTEAFF. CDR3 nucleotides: TGTGCCAGCAGCCTTACGGTGACTGAAGCTTTCTTT.

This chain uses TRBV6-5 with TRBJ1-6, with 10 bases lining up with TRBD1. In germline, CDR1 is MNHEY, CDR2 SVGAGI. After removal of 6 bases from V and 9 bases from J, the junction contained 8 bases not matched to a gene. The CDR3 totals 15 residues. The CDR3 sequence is CASSRLGQGFSPLHF. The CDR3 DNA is TGTGCCAGCAGCCGTCTGGGACAGGGGTTTTCACCCCTCCACTTT.

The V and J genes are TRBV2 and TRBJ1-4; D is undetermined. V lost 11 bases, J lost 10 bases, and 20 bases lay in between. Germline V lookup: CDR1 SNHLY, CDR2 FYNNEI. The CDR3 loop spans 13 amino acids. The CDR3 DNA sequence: TGTGCCGTCGAAGCAGTCACCCGCGGAAAACTGTTTTTT. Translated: CAVEAVTRGKLFF.

The CDR3 region is CASSLETGLGYTF. Here the CDR3 DNA reads TGTGCCAGCAGCTTAGAGACAGGTCTGGGCTACACCTTC. The chain has TRBV7-6 and TRBJ1-2; D possibly corresponds to TRBD1 (6 bases). The V end was cut by 1 base, the J end by 8 bases, with 11 bases between. Germline values: CDR1 SGHVS, CDR2 FNYEAQ. The CDR3 is 13 residues long.

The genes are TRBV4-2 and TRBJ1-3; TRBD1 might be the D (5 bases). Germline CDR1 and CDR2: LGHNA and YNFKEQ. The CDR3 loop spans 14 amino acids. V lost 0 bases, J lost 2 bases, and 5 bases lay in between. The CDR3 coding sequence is TGTGCCAGCAGCCAAGACAGGGCTGGAAACACCATATATTTT. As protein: CASSQDRAGNTIYF.

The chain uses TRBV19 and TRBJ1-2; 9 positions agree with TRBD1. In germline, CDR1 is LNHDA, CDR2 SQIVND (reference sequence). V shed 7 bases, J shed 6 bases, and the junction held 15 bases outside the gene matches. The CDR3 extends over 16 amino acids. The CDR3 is CASNFGTGSKEDGYTF. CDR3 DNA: TGTGCCAGTAACTTCGGGACAGGGTCTAAAGAGGATGGCTACACCTTC.

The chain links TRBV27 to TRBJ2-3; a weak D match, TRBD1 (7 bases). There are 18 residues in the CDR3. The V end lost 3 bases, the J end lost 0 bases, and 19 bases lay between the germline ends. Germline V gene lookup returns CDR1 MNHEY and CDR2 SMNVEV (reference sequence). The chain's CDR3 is CASSFRILQGTSTDTQYF. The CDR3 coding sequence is TGTGCCAGCAGTTTCCGCATTTTACAGGGGACTAGCACAGATACGCAGTATTTT.

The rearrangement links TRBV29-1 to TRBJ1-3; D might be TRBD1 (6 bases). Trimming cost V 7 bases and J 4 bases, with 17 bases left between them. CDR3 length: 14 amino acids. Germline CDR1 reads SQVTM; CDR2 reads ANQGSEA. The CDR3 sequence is CSAETGDTGNTIYF. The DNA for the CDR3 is TGCAGCGCCGAAACCGGGGACACCGGAAACACCATATATTTT.

This CDR3 reads CASSVDRQGDLYGYTF. In nucleotides, the CDR3 is TGTGCCAGCAGTGTCGACAGACAGGGGGACCTCTATGGCTACACCTTC. The rearrangement joins TRBV2 to TRBJ1-2; 9 bases are shared with TRBD1. Germline V gene data show CDR1 as SNHLY and CDR2 as FYNNEI. Germline trimming cut 4 bases from V and 4 bases from J; bases unmatched to any gene: 10. The CDR3 totals 16 residues.